This T cell receptor (beta chain) was sequenced in a study of blood T cells in healthy people across ages. Ten or more counts support this clonotype. The antigen is unknown. A J-beta primer mix and a sample-barcoded 5' primer were used in a second PCR of roughly 6 to 11 cycles. TCRdb ran MiXCR on the 5' RACE reads and lists one entry per CDR3 protein. The sample has 710,000 or so distinct CDR3 sequences, less than 40% seen once. General study results and limits: The study lacked donor CMV status, which possibly confounded expanded clonotype changes.

The sample was blood. This receptor was identified in a woman aged 80 or older in good health.

CDR3 residues: CASSRLAPDTQYF. In nucleotides, the CDR3 is TGCGCCAGCAGCCGCCTTGCCCCAGATACGCAGTATTTT. The rearrangement uses TRBV4-1 and TRBJ2-3; D remains unclear. The CDR3 is 13 residues long. Germline CDR1 and CDR2: MGHRA and YSYEKL. Deletions cut 4 bases from V and 4 bases from J, with 9 bases between.